This T cell receptor (beta chain) was found in a study of vaccination and CD4 T cells after COVID-19. Looking at the study overall: Sampling post-COVID took place a median 101 days after diagnosis (range 35 to 161). Overlapping spike peptides from SARS-CoV-2, HCoV-NL63, HCoV-OC43 and HCoV-229E served to stimulate the cells. Study-wide findings and caveats: Convalescent patients saw a median about 85% of their reactive clones show up only after vaccination.

Cultured CD4+ T-cell DNA underwent Oncomine TCR Beta short-read sequencing. MiXCR, applied by TCRdb to the PCR reads, yields one record per CDR3 protein. The sample holds around 7,000 distinct CDR3 sequences, 40% to 50% seen once. V was pared by 4 bases and J by 5 bases, with 2 bases of the junction left unmatched. Germline loops: CDR1 SQVTM, CDR2 ANQGSEA. CDR3 size: 12 residues. This clonotype was seen a single time. Its antigen is currently unknown. Treatment in this sample: roughly 11-day PBMC culture with coronavirus spike peptide pools or control peptides (ViraFEST assay). CD4+ T cells that came from the unexposed donor were collected before the COVID-19 pandemic (2011-2018).

The chain combines TRBV29-1 with TRBJ2-3; 8 bases agree with TRBD2. The sample taken for sequencing was CD4+ T cells from blood, cultured in vitro. The clonotype comes from a human donor in good health. The CDR3, as DNA: TGCAGCGTTGGGCTAGCGGGAGATACGCAGTATTTT. It encodes CSVGLAGDTQYF.